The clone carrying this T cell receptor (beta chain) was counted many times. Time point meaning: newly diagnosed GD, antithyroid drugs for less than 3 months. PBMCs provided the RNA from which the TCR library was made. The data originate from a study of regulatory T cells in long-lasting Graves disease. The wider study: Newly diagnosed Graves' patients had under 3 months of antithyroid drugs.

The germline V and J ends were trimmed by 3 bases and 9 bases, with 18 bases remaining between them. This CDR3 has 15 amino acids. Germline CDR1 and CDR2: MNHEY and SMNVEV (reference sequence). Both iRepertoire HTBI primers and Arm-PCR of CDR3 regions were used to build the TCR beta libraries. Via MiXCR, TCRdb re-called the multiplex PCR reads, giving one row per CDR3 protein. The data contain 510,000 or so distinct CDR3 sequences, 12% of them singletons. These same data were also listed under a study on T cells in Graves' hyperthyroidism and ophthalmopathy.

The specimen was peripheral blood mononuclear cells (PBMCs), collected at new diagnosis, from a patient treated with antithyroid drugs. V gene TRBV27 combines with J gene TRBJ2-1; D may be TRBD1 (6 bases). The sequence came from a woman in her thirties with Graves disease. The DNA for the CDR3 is TGTGCCAGCAGTTTCGGGACACCACTCGTGGGTGAGCAGTTCTTC. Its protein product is CASSFGTPLVGEQFF.